Listed below are T cell receptor beta chains from one sample, sequenced in a study of spatial heterogeneity in lung cancer. TCRdb itself ran the 5' RACE reads through MiXCR, one entry per CDR3 protein. The data hold roughly 3,800 distinct CDR3 sequences, with 5% to 5.5% observed a single time. The sequencing used lung tumor tissue, collected at surgery. The receptor set was obtained from a female donor with early-stage non-small cell lung cancer. Both conserved end residues are part of each CDR3.

>TRBJ1-5|14|TRBV19
CASMALRRDQPQHF
>TRBJ1-1|12|TRBV28
CASSQRPTEAFF
>TRBJ1-1|14|TRBV3-1
CASSQGVLSTEAFF
>TRBJ2-3|15|TRBV2
CASSELDRGQDTQYF
>TRBJ1-5|16|TRBV30
CAWTPGGGRVGQPQHF
>TRBJ2-2|12|TRBV20-1
CSAPWSTGELFF
>TRBJ1-5|14|TRBV7-2
CASSLVQGGQPQHF
>TRBJ2-2|18|TRBV11-1
CASNPTHRRISSTGELFF
>TRBJ2-1|14|TRBV10-3
CATRTSGAYNEQFF
>TRBJ1-5|16|TRBV4-1
CASSQDRGTGNQPQHF
>TRBJ1-2|14|TRBV5-1
CASSQDRANYGYTF
>TRBJ2-7|16|TRBV7-3
CASSLRRQGGTYEQYF
>TRBJ1-4|14|TRBV2
CATEEKGGGEKLFF
>TRBJ2-7|13|TRBV9
CASGTSGTHEQYF